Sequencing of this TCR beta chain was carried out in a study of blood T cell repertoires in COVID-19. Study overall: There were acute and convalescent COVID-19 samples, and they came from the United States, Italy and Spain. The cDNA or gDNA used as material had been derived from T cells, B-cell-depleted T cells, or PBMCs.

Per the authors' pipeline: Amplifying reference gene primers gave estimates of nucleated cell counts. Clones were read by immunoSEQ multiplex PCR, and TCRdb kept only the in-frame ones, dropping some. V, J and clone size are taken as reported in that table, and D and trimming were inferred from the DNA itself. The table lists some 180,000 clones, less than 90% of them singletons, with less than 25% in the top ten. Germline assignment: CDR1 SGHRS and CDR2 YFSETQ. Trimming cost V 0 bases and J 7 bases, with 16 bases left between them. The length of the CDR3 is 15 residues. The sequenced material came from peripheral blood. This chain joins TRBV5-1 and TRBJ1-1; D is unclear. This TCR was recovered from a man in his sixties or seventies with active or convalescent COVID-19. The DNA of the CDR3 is TGCGCCAGCAGCTTGGAGGACGGGAGACACTATGAAGCTTTCTTT. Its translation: CASSLEDGRHYEAFF. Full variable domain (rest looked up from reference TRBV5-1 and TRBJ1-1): KAGVTQTPRYLIKTRGQQVTLSCSPISGHRSVSWYQQTPGQGLQFLFEYFSETQRNKGNFPGRFSGRQFSNSRSEMNVSTLELGDSALYLCASSLEDGRHYEAFFGQGTRLTVV.